The 12 T cell receptor beta chains listed next were all sequenced from one sample in a study of T cells in women clearing cervical HPV infection. Clones were sequenced by immunoSEQ multiplex PCR, and TCRdb holds only the in-frame ones, with some missing. The sample includes under 45,000 clones. Sample: blood buffy coat. These receptors were collected from a woman between 18 and 70 years old with a cervical HPV16 infection that either progressed to CIN3+ or cleared (not recorded which).

Note on this clone: The CDR3 end lies 3 residues beyond the end of the read and is filled in from the germline J gene. The chain recombines TRBV5-5 with TRBJ1-2, with D possibly matching TRBD1 (6 bases). The CDR3 has 12 residues. CDR1 and CDR2 (germline): SGHKS, YYEKEE (reference sequence). The CDR3 protein is CASSSGRGGYTF. The covered CDR3 bases are TGTGCCAGCAGCTCCGGCAGGGGCGGC. The entire variable domain, with the rest obtained from reference TRBV5-5 and TRBJ1-2, is as follows: DAGVTQSPTHLIKTRGQQVTLRCSPISGHKSVSWYQQVLGQGPQFIFQYYEKEERGRGNFPDRFSARQFPNYSSELNVNALLLGDSALYLCASSSGRGGYTFGSGTRLTVV.

With respect to this clone: The read ends 3 residues early relative to the CDR3; the germline J gene fills the gap. This chain joins TRBV11-2 and TRBJ2-2; the D gene is possibly TRBD2 (6 bases). The CDR3 length is 15 residues. V was clipped by 0 bases and J by 7 bases, with 12 bases between them. The germline gives CDR1 SGHAT, CDR2 FQNNGV. The sequenced CDR3 bases are TGTGCCAGCAGCTTAGAGCCAGGACTATACGGGGAG. This codes for CASSLEPGLYGE. The whole CDR3 region reads CASSLEPGLYGELFF. The entire variable domain, with the rest obtained from reference TRBV11-2 and TRBJ2-2, is as follows: EAGVAQSPRYKIIEKRQSVAFWCNPISGHATLYWYQQILGQGPKLLIQFQNNGVVDDSQLPKDRFSAERLKGVDSTLKIQPAKLEDSAVYLCASSLEPGLYGELFFGEGSRLTVL.

CDR3 DNA, as far as it was read: TGTGCCAGCTCACAAGCGACAGGCAAGAACTATGGC. Protein: CASSQATGKNYG. The full CDR3 reads CASSQATGKNYGYTF. The chain uses TRBV18 and TRBJ1-2, with D possibly TRBD1 on 6 matching bases. The read terminates 3 residues ahead of where the CDR3 ends, so the germline J gene completes it. Germline V CDR1 and CDR2: KGHSH, LQKENI. Trimming took 4 bases from V and 2 from J, leaving 14 bases between them. The CDR3 has 15 amino acids.

A remark on this clone: The observed sequence ends 3 residues before the CDR3 terminus, with the missing tail filled in from the germline J gene. The chain joins TRBV7-3 to TRBJ2-5, with TRBD2 matching 9 bases. This CDR3 has 15 residues. Germline CDR1 SGHTA, CDR2 FQGTGA. Germline trimming cut 6 bases from V and 4 bases from J; bases unmatched to any gene: 9. The sequenced CDR3 bases are TGTGCCAGCAGATCCACCGGGACTAGCAGAGAGACC. Translating gives CASRSTGTSRET. The full CDR3 is CASRSTGTSRETQYF. Complete variable domain (other parts from reference TRBV7-3 and TRBJ2-5): GAGVSQTPSNKVTEKGKYVELRCDPISGHTALYWYRQSLGQGPEFLIYFQGTGAADDSGLPNDRFFAVRPEGSVSTLKIQRTERGDSAVYLCASRSTGTSRETQYFGPGTRLLVL.

As to this clone: The observed sequence ends 3 residues before the CDR3 terminus, with the missing tail filled in from the germline J gene. The chain is built from TRBV7-3 and TRBJ2-4; D perhaps matches TRBD2 (7 bases). The CDR3 consists of 15 residues. Germline V CDR1 and CDR2: SGHTA, FQGTGA. CDR3 DNA (partial): TGTGCCAGCAGTCGTGGGGGCGGGAGTGGCTATGGT. It encodes CASSRGGGSGYG. The full CDR3 protein reads CASSRGGGSGYGQYF.

On this clone: The read ends 3 residues early relative to the CDR3; the germline J gene fills the gap. This chain links TRBV7-6 with TRBJ2-3, with 10 bases fitting TRBD1. Germline V gene data show CDR1 as SGHVS and CDR2 as FNYEAQ. The CDR3 extends over 15 amino acids. The CDR3 reads CASSLMGTGVQPQYF. The DNA read from the CDR3 is TGTGCCAGCAGCTTGATGGGGACAGGGGTTCAGCCG.

Incomplete CDR3 DNA: TGTGCCTGGAGCAGGGATCGGAACACTGAA. As protein: CAWSRDRNTE. The full CDR3 is CAWSRDRNTEAFF. The J gene is TRBJ1-1, the V gene TRBV30; D possibly corresponds to TRBD1 (5 bases). The CDR3 end is not reached by the read, which stops 3 residues before it; the germline J gene fills it in. From germline, CDR1 is GTSNPN and CDR2 SVGIG (reference sequence). V was trimmed by 3 bases and J by 1 base, leaving 9 bases between them. The CDR3 extends over 13 amino acids. Combining the CDR3 with reference TRBV30 and TRBJ1-1 gives the whole variable domain SQTIHQWPATLVQPVGSPLSLECTVEGTSNPNLYWYRQAAGRGLQLLFYSVGIGQISSEVPQNLSASRPQDRQFILSSKKLLLSDSGFYLCAWSRDRNTEAFFGQGTRLTVV.

With respect to this clone: The CDR3 end falls 3 residues outside the read, so it is completed with the germline J gene. The rearrangement uses TRBV18 and TRBJ2-5, with 9 positions matching TRBD1. The V gene's germline CDR1 is KGHSH and CDR2 LQKENI. V lost 2 bases to trimming and J lost 4 bases; unmatched junction nucleotides: 8. This CDR3 is built from 16 residues. CDR3 DNA (partial): TGTGCCAGCTCACCAACTTCCGGGACAGGGCTAGAGACC. Protein: CASSPTSGTGLET. The full CDR3 protein is CASSPTSGTGLETQYF. Combining the CDR3 with reference TRBV18 and TRBJ2-5 gives the whole variable domain NAGVMQNPRHLVRRRGQEARLRCSPMKGHSHVYWYRQLPEEGLKFMVYLQKENIIDESGMPKERFSAEFPKEGPSILRIQQVVRGDSAAYFCASSPTSGTGLETQYFGPGTRLLVL.

The CDR3 DNA, read in part, is TGTGCCAGCAGCTATGACAGGGCAGAGACC. Translation gives CASSYDRAET. The CDR3 as a whole reads CASSYDRAETQYF. This chain joins TRBV7-9 and TRBJ2-5; 7 bases align to TRBD1. The CDR3 is cut off 3 residues early in the read; its end comes from the germline J gene. Trimming removed 4 bases from V and 4 bases from J; junction bases left unmatched: 3. Germline V CDR1 and CDR2: SEHNR, FQNEAQ (reference sequence). This CDR3 is built from 13 residues.

As regards this clone: The read falls 3 residues short of the CDR3 end, and the missing part is taken from the germline J gene. The V and J genes are TRBV7-2 and TRBJ2-7, with D possibly matching TRBD2 (5 bases). The length of the CDR3 is 16 residues. From germline, CDR1 is SGHTA and CDR2 FQGNSA. The V gene lost 0 bases and the J gene lost 3 bases, with 15 bases spanning the gap. CDR3 amino acids: CASSLAHSALGYEQYF. The CDR3 bases that were read are TGTGCCAGCAGCTTAGCGCATAGCGCGTTAGGCTACGAG.

As for this clone: The CDR3 goes on 3 residues after the read ends, and that part is filled in from the germline J gene. The rearrangement joins TRBV5-4 to TRBJ2-3; perhaps TRBD2 as D (6 bases). This CDR3 comprises 15 residues. Germline V CDR1 and CDR2: SGHNT, YYREEE (reference sequence). V lost 5 bases and J 0 bases, leaving 13 bases between the germline ends. CDR3 protein: CASSPSVSSTDTQYF. The CDR3 DNA, read in part, is TGTGCCAGCAGTCCTAGCGTATCTAGCACAGATACG.

Points on this clone: The DNA ends 3 residues before the CDR3 does, and the rest of the CDR3 is filled in from the germline J gene. This chain connects TRBV7-3 to TRBJ1-4; 7 bases are shared with TRBD1. Germline CDR1 reads SGHTA; CDR2 reads FQGTGA. The CDR3 has 13 amino acids. The CDR3 sequence is CASSQDRVSPLFF. The sequenced part of the CDR3 DNA is TGTGCCAGCAGCCAAGACAGGGTTTCACCA.